What follows are 23 T cell receptor beta chains derived from one specimen sequenced in a study of cytomegalovirus exposure and HLA in healthy donors. The PCR ran on 60 Vbeta and 13 Jbeta primers. The repertoire was sequenced with immunoSEQ multiplex PCR; TCRdb's copy has only in-frame clones and lacks some. The table lists 110,000 to 150,000 clones, about 80% of them singletons, with 2% to 2.5% in the top ten. Sequenced sample: PBMCs. These receptors were obtained from a man aged 25 to 40 in good health and CMV-seronegative.

J is TRBJ2-3 and V is TRBV6-5; 9 bases fit TRBD1. From germline, CDR1 is MNHEY and CDR2 SVGAGI. J gave up 3 bases and V 7 bases, and 8 bases lay outside the gene matches. CDR3 length: 15 residues. The CDR3 region has the DNA TGTGCCAGCAACGCCCCGGGACAGGGAACAGATACGCAGTATTTT. This gives the protein CASNAPGQGTDTQYF.

This chain connects TRBV10-3 to TRBJ1-4; 9 positions agree with TRBD1. V shed 5 bases and J 7 bases; nucleotides not matched to a gene: 5. The CDR3 extends over 14 amino acids. Germline loops: CDR1 ENHRY, CDR2 SYGVKD. The DNA for the CDR3 is TGTGCCATCAGTCCCGGGACAGGGTCTGAAAAACTGTTTTTT. It yields the protein CAISPGTGSEKLFF.

This clone appeared once. The V gene is TRBV29-1, the J gene TRBJ2-2; 9 bases align to TRBD2. The CDR3 totals 16 residues. After removal of 4 bases from V and 0 bases from J, the junction contained 6 bases not matched to a gene. The V gene's germline CDR1 is SQVTM and CDR2 ANQGSEA. The DNA for the CDR3 is TGCAGCGTTGGACTAGCGGAGGCCCCGAACACCGGGGAGCTGTTTTTT. Its protein product is CSVGLAEAPNTGELFF.

V and J are TRBV5-6 and TRBJ1-1; D is unclear. The CDR3 length is 13 residues. Germline loops: CDR1 SGHDT, CDR2 YYEEEE. Deletions cut 3 bases from V and 4 bases from J, with 10 bases between. In nucleotides, the CDR3 is TGTGCCAGCAGCTATCGGGGTCTCACTGAAGCTTTCTTT. Protein sequence: CASSYRGLTEAFF. Looking up the rest from reference TRBV5-6 and TRBJ1-1 gives the full variable domain: DAGVTQSPTHLIKTRGQQVTLRCSPKSGHDTVSWYQQALGQGPQFIFQYYEEEERQRGNFPDRFSGHQFPNYSSELNVNALLLGDSALYLCASSYRGLTEAFFGQGTRLTVV.

A few counts support this clone. The chain joins TRBV7-9 to TRBJ2-7; the D is unclear. This CDR3 has 12 residues. Trimming took off 5 bases at V and 4 bases at J, with 9 bases between the two ends. The germline V gene encodes CDR1 SEHNR and CDR2 FQNEAQ (reference sequence). CDR3 nucleotides: TGTGCCAGCAGCCTCGCCACATACGAGCAGTACTTC. Its protein is CASSLATYEQYF.

The chain recombines TRBV6-5 with TRBJ1-2; 10 nucleotides line up with TRBD1. The CDR3 loop spans 15 amino acids. V shed 5 bases, J shed 3 bases, and the junction held 6 bases outside the gene matches. Germline lookup yields CDR1 MNHEY and CDR2 SVGAGI. DNA of the CDR3: TGTGCCAGCAGTGCCCAGACAGGGGGCGACTATGGCTACACCTTC. Its translation: CASSAQTGGDYGYTF.

The V call is TRBV4-1, the J call TRBJ2-2, with D hard to call. The V gene lost 1 base and the J gene lost 3 bases, with 6 bases spanning the gap. This CDR3 comprises 14 residues. From germline, CDR1 is MGHRA and CDR2 YSYEKL. CDR3 loop: CASSQVQYTGELFF. CDR3 bases: TGCGCCAGCAGCCAAGTACAGTACACCGGGGAGCTGTTTTTT.

The gene calls are TRBV11-2 and TRBJ2-3; 7 bases agree with TRBD1. From germline, CDR1 is SGHAT and CDR2 FQNNGV. V trimming: 0 bases; J trimming: 8 bases; junction bases outside the gene matches: 14. The CDR3 has 17 amino acids. Written as DNA, the CDR3 is TGTGCCAGCAGCTTAGATGGGACAGACCCTAGGCGGTGTACGCAGTATTTT. As protein: CASSLDGTDPRRCTQYF.

The rearrangement joins TRBV5-1 to TRBJ2-3; 14 nucleotides line up with TRBD2. V dropped 0 bases and J dropped 6; count of bases not matched to a gene: 9. Germline V gene sequence: CDR1 SGHRS, CDR2 YFSETQ. CDR3 length: 18 amino acids. The CDR3 DNA reads as TGCGCCAGCAGCTTGGTGGGGACTAGCGGGAGAAGGTCCGATACGCAGTATTTT. It yields the protein CASSLVGTSGRRSDTQYF.

This clone has more than one count but fewer than ten. The J gene is TRBJ1-1, the V gene TRBV10-1, with TRBD1 as a possible D gene (5 bases). V was shortened by 2 bases and J by 1 base, with 11 bases between the two germline ends. The CDR3 extends over 15 amino acids. The germline gives CDR1 WNHNN, CDR2 SYGVQD (reference sequence). CDR3: CASSETEGPNTEAFF. In nucleotides, the CDR3 is TGCGCCAGCAGTGAGACGGAGGGGCCGAACACTGAAGCTTTCTTT.

V is TRBV9 and J is TRBJ2-3; 8 bases fit TRBD2. Germline CDR1 is SGDLS and CDR2 is YYNGEE. This CDR3 has 13 residues. The DNA for the CDR3 is TGTGCAAAACGGGGGGGATGGAAAGATACGCAGTATTTT. Protein sequence: CAKRGGWKDTQYF.

For this clone: An end of the junction differs from the germline gene, which may be a read error. Here the CDR3 reads CASSPSGQVFNF. The CDR3 DNA reads TGTGCCAGCTCACCCTCGGGACAGGTCTTTAACTTC. The chain has TRBV18 and TRBJ2-7; 8 bases are shared with TRBD1. Germline V gene data show CDR1 as KGHSH and CDR2 as LQKENI. The CDR3 is 12 amino acids.

The rearrangement links TRBV4-1 to TRBJ2-2, with 12 bases fitting TRBD1. V dropped 2 bases and J dropped 5; count of bases not matched to a gene: 15. This CDR3 is 20 amino acids long. CDR1 is MGHRA, CDR2 YSYEKL, per germline. The CDR3 DNA reads TGCGCCAGCAGCCAAATAAACCGGGACAGGGGGCGCCGGGGAACCGGGGAGCTGTTTTTT. This translates into CASSQINRDRGRRGTGELFF.

V gene TRBV10-1 combines with J gene TRBJ1-1; no clear D gene. V dropped 7 bases and J dropped 3 bases, with 12 bases sitting between them. Germline CDR1 reads WNHNN; CDR2 reads SYGVQD (reference sequence). This CDR3 comprises 13 residues. The CDR3 is CASTRDRHTEAFF. As DNA, the CDR3 is TGCGCCAGCACTAGAGACCGACACACTGAAGCTTTCTTT.

This clone has more than one count but fewer than ten. CDR3 nucleotides: TGTGCCAGTAGTATAGGGCGGACACTTAACACCGGGGAGCTGTTTTTT. It yields the protein CASSIGRTLNTGELFF. The J gene is TRBJ2-2, the V gene TRBV19; a weak D match, TRBD1 (5 bases). Trimming pared 1 base from V and 2 bases from J, leaving 11 bases between. Germline V CDR1 and CDR2: LNHDA, SQIVND (reference sequence). The CDR3 runs 16 residues.

The chain combines TRBV7-9 with TRBJ2-6; TRBD1 is a possible D gene (6 bases). There are 18 residues in the CDR3. Germline V gene sequence: CDR1 SEHNR, CDR2 FQNEAQ (reference sequence). The V end lost 5 bases, the J end lost 4 bases, and 21 bases lay between the germline ends. Here the CDR3 DNA reads TGTGCCAGCAGCCCCTCCCAGGGACAAAGCCCCGGGGCCAACGTCCTGACTTTC. It is translated as CASSPSQGQSPGANVLTF.

The chain has TRBV9 and TRBJ2-3; D unresolved. The length of the CDR3 is 12 residues. Germline V gene lookup returns CDR1 SGDLS and CDR2 YYNGEE. The V end lost 4 bases, the J end lost 5 bases, and 8 bases lay between the germline ends. The CDR3, as DNA: TGTGCCAGCAGCCTAGGGCTAGATACGCAGTATTTT. Translated, it gives CASSLGLDTQYF.

The J gene is TRBJ1-1, the V gene TRBV25-1; D is possibly TRBD1 (6 bases). Trimming took off 5 bases at V and 4 bases at J, with 11 bases between the two ends. The CDR3 length is 13 residues. Germline CDR1 is MGHDK and CDR2 is SYGVNS. As DNA, the CDR3 is TGTGCCAGCAGTACAGGGAGAGGCACTGAAGCTTTCTTT. This encodes CASSTGRGTEAFF.

The V gene is TRBV9, the J gene TRBJ2-7, with 7 bases identical to TRBD1. The CDR3 runs to 14 residues. J lost 1 base, V lost 2 bases, and 3 bases had no gene match. CDR1 and CDR2 (germline): SGDLS, YYNGEE. DNA of the CDR3: TGTGCCAGCAGCGTCGACAGGGTTTCCTACGAGCAGTACTTC. Translation gives CASSVDRVSYEQYF.

The CDR3 DNA sequence: TGTGCCAGCACTAAAGGACAGGGGGCGGGCACTGAAGCTTTCTTT. This translates into CASTKGQGAGTEAFF. This chain joins TRBV27 and TRBJ1-1; 11 nucleotides agree with TRBD1. With 7 bases clipped from V and 4 bases from J, the junction kept 8 bases outside the gene matches. The CDR3 loop spans 15 amino acids. The germline V gene encodes CDR1 MNHEY and CDR2 SMNVEV (reference sequence).

The CDR3 here is CASSLEVYEQYF. The DNA for the CDR3 is TGTGCCAGCAGCCTGGAGGTCTACGAGCAGTACTTC. The rearrangement uses TRBV2 and TRBJ2-7; D is possibly TRBD2 (5 bases). V dropped 6 bases and J dropped 3 bases, with 9 bases sitting between them. This CDR3 comprises 12 residues. Germline CDR1 and CDR2: SNHLY and FYNNEI. Full variable domain (outside the CDR3, taken from reference TRBV2 and TRBJ2-7): EPEVTQTPSHQVTQMGQEVILRCVPISNHLYFYWYRQILGQKVEFLVSFYNNEISEKSEIFDDQFSVERPDGSNFTLKIRSTKLEDSAMYFCASSLEVYEQYFGPGTRLTVT.

This chain connects TRBV28 to TRBJ2-6; 9 bases align to TRBD1. The germline CDR1 and CDR2 sequences are MDHEN and SYDVKM. CDR3 length equals 18 residues. Trimming removed 5 bases from V and 0 bases from J; junction bases left unmatched: 8. The CDR3 DNA reads as TGTGCCAGCAGTCCCTGGGACAGGGAGATCTCTGGGGCCAACGTCCTGACTTTC. This gives the protein CASSPWDREISGANVLTF.

The chain couples TRBV2 to TRBJ2-3, with 7 bases aligning to TRBD2. CDR3 length equals 15 residues. Germline CDR1 is SNHLY and CDR2 is FYNNEI. With V trimmed by 3 bases and J by 3 bases, 6 bases remained unmatched. CDR3 sequence reads: CASSDKVRGTDTQYF. CDR3 bases: TGTGCCAGCAGTGATAAGGTGCGGGGGACAGATACGCAGTATTTT.